This T cell receptor beta chain was observed in a study of T cell responses to AZD1222 COVID-19 vaccine. Produced via immunoSEQ multiplex PCR; TCRdb's table is partial and in-frame only. Of around 120,000 clones listed, about 91% were seen once; the top ten hold approximately 2.5%. Germline V gives CDR1 KGHSH, CDR2 LQKENI. V gave up 4 bases and J gave up 5 bases, with 14 bases separating them. This CDR3 contains 14 residues. Study outcomes and limitations: Unmutated variant regions are reportedly targeted by nearly half of spike-specific TCRs. Only a handful of AZD1222 recipients tested seropositive at baseline.

This clone was detected only once. Its specificity is not known. The receptor was derived from an adult in good health. The starting material was peripheral blood, obtained on day 0 of AZD1222 vaccination. The chain has TRBV18 and TRBJ1-1, with D possibly TRBD1 on 6 matching bases. The CDR3 loop is CASSLKQGGTEAFF. CDR3 coding DNA: TGTGCCAGCTCACTAAAACAGGGAGGAACTGAAGCTTTCTTT.